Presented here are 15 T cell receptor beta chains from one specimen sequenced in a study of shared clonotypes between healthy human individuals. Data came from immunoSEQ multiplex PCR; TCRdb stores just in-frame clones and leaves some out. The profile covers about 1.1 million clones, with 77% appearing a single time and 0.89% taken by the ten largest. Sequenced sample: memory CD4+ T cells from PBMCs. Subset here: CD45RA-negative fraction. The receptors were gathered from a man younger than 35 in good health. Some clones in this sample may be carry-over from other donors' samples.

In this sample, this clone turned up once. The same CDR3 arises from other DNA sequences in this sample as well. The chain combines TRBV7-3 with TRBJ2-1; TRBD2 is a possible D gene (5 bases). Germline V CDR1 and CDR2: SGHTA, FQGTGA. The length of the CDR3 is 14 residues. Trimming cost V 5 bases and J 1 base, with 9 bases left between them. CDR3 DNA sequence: TGTGCCAGCAGCCTGGCGGGTTCCTACAATGAGCAGTTCTTC. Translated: CASSLAGSYNEQFF.

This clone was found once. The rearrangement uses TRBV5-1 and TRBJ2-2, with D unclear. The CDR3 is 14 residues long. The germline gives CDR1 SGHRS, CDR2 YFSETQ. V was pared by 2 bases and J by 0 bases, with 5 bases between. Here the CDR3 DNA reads TGCGCCAGCAGCTTAGCCACGAACACCGGGGAGCTGTTTTTT. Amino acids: CASSLATNTGELFF.

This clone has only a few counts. The CDR3 DNA follows: TGTGCCAGCAGCTTTCAAACGGAGGGCCGGGATGAGCAGTTCTTC. Translated: CASSFQTEGRDEQFF. This chain joins TRBV13 and TRBJ2-1; D is perhaps TRBD2 (6 bases). The CDR3 totals 15 residues. Germline-derived CDR1 and CDR2 are PRHDT and FYEKMQ (reference sequence). Trimming took 3 bases from V and 8 from J, leaving 17 bases between them.

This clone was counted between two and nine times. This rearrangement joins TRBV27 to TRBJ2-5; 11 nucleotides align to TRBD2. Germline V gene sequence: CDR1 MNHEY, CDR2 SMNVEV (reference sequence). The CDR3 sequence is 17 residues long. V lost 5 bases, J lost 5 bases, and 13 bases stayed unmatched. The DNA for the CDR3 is TGTGCCAGCAGTCCACTTCTCGGGACTAGCGGAGGGGAGACCCAGTACTTC. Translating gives CASSPLLGTSGGETQYF.

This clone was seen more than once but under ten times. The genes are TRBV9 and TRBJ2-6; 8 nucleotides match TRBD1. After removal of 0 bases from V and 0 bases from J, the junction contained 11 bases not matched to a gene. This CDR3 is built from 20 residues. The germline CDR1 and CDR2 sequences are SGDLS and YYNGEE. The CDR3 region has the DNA TGTGCCAGCAGCGTAGCAGGGGGGACAGGACCCGACTCTGGGGCCAACGTCCTGACTTTC. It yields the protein CASSVAGGTGPDSGANVLTF.

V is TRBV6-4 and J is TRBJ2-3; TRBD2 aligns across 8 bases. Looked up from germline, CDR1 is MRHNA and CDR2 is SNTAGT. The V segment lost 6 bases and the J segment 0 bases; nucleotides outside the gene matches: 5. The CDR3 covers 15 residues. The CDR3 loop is CASSFTSGSTDTQYF. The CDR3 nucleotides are TGTGCCAGCAGCTTCACTAGCGGTAGCACAGATACGCAGTATTTT.

CDR3 nucleotide sequence: TGTGCCAGCCGCTTAGCACAGCCTAAAGGGACCCAGTACTTC. Translation: CASRLAQPKGTQYF. This chain connects TRBV2 to TRBJ2-5; D gene unclear. Germline CDR1 SNHLY, CDR2 FYNNEI. The CDR3 consists of 14 residues. Trimming took 8 bases from V and 7 from J, leaving 20 bases between them.

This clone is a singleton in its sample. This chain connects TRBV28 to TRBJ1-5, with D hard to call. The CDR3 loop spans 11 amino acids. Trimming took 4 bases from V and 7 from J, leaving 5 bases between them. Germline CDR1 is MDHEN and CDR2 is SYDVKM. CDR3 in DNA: TGTGCCAGCAGTTCGTGGCAGCCCCAGCATTTT. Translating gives CASSSWQPQHF.

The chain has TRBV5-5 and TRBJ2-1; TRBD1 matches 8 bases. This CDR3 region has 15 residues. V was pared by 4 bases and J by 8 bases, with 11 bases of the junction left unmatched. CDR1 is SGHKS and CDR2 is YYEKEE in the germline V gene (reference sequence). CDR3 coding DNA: TGTGCCAGCAGCCAGACAGGGGCCCTTTACGATGAGCAGTTCTTC. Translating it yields CASSQTGALYDEQFF.

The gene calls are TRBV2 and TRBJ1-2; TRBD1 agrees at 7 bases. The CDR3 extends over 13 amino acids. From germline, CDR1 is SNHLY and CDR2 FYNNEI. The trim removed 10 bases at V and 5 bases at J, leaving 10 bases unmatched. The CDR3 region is CATSRGTIYGYTF. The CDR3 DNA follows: TGTGCCACTTCCAGGGGGACAATTTATGGCTACACCTTC.

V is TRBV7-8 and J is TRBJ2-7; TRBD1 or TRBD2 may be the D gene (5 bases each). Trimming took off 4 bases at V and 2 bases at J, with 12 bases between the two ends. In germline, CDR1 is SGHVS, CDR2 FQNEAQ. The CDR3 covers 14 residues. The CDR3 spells CASSYTGTAYEQYF. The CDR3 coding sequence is TGTGCCAGCAGCTATACCGGGACGGCCTACGAGCAGTACTTC.

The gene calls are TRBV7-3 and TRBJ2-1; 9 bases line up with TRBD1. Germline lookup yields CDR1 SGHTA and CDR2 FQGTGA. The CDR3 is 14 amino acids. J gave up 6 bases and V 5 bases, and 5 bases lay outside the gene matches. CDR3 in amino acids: CASSRQGGSNEQFF. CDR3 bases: TGTGCCAGCAGCCGACAGGGGGGTAGCAATGAGCAGTTCTTC. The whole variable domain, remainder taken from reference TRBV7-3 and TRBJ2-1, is GAGVSQTPSNKVTEKGKYVELRCDPISGHTALYWYRQSLGQGPEFLIYFQGTGAADDSGLPNDRFFAVRPEGSVSTLKIQRTERGDSAVYLCASSRQGGSNEQFFGPGTRLTVL.

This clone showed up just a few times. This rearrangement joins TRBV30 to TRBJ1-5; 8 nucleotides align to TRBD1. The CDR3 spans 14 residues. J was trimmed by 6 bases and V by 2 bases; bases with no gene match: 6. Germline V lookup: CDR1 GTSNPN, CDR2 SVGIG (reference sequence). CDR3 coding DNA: TGTGCCTGGAGTATAGGACAGGGTGGTCAGCCCCAGCATTTT. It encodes CAWSIGQGGQPQHF.

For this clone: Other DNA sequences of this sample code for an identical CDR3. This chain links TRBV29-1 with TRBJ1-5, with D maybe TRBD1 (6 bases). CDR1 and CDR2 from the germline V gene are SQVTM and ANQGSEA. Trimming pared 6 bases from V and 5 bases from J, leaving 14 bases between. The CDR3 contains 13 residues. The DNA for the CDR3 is TGCAGCGTCTCCAGGGGCAGTGATCAGCCCCAGCATTTT. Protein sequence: CSVSRGSDQPQHF.

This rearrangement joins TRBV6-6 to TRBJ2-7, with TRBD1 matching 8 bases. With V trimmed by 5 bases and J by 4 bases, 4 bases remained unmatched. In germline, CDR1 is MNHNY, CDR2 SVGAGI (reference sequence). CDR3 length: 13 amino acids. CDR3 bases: TGTGCCAGCAGTAACAGGGGGACATACGAGCAGTACTTC. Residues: CASSNRGTYEQYF.